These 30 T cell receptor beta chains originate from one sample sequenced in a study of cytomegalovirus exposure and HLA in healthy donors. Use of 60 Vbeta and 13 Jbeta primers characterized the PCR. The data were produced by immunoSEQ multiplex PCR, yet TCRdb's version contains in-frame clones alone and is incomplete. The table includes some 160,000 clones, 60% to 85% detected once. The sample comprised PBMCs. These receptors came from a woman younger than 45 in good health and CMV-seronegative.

CDR3 coding DNA: TGTGCTAGTGGGTACTCTAGCGGGGGCCTTACCTACAATGAGCAGTTCTTC. Translation gives CASGYSSGGLTYNEQFF. This rearrangement joins TRBV12-5 to TRBJ2-1, with TRBD2 identical over 10 bases. Germline CDR1 reads LGHNT; CDR2 reads FRNRAP. The CDR3 sequence is 17 residues long. V lost 6 bases to trimming and J lost 2 bases; unmatched junction nucleotides: 10.

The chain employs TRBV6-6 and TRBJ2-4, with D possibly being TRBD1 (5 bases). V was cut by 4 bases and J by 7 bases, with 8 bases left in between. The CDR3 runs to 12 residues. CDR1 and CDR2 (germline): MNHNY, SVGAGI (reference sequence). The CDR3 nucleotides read TGTGCCAGCAGTTCGCAGGGCAACATTCAGTACTTC. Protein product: CASSSQGNIQYF.

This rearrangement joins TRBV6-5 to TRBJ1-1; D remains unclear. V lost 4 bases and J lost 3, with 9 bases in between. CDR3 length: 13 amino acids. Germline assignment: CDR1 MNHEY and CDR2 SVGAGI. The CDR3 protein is CASSFTRYTEAFF. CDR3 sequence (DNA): TGTGCCAGCAGTTTTACCAGGTACACTGAAGCTTTCTTT.

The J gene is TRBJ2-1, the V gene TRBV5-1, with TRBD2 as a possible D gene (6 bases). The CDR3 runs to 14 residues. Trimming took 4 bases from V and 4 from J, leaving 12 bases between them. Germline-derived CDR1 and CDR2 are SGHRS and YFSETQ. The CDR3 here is CASSTSFIYNEQFF. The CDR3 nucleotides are TGCGCCAGCAGCACTAGCTTCATTTACAATGAGCAGTTCTTC.

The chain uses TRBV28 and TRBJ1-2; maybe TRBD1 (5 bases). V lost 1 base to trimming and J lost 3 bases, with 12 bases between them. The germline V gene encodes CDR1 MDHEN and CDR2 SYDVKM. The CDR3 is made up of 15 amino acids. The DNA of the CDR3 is TGTGCCAGCAGTTTATCACGGTTAGGGGACTATGGCTACACCTTC. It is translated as CASSLSRLGDYGYTF.

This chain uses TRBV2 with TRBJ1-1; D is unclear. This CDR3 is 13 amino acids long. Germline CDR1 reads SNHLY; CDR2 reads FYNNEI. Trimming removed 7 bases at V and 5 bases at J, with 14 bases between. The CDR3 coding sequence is TGTGCCAGCATCTTGGAGGCTGATACTGAAGCTTTCTTT. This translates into CASILEADTEAFF.

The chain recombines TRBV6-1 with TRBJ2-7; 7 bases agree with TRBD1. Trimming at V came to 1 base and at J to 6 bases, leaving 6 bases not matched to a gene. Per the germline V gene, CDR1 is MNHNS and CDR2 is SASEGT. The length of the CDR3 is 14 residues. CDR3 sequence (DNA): TGTGCCAGCAGTGAAGAGGACAGGAGATTCGAGCAGTACTTC. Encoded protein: CASSEEDRRFEQYF.

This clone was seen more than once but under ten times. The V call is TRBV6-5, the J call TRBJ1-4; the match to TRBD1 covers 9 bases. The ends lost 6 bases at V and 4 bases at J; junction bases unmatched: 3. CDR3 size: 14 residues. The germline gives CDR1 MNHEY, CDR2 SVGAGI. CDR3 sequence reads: CASSRGQGNEKLFF. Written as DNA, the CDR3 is TGTGCCAGCAGCCGGGGACAGGGTAATGAAAAACTGTTTTTT.

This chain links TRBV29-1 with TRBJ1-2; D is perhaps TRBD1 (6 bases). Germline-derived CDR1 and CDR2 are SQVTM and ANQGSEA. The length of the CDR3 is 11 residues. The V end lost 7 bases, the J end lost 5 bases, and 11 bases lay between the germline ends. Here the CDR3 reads CSASGTYGYTF. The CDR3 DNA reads TGCAGCGCCTCTGGGACATATGGCTACACCTTC.

The CDR3 is CASSYREYGYTF. The CDR3 region has the DNA TGTGCCAGCAGCTACAGGGAGTATGGCTACACCTTC. The chain uses TRBV7-9 and TRBJ1-2; D is possibly TRBD1 (6 bases). This CDR3 spans 12 amino acids. From germline, CDR1 is SEHNR and CDR2 FQNEAQ (reference sequence). V was cut by 4 bases and J by 5 bases, with 8 bases left in between.

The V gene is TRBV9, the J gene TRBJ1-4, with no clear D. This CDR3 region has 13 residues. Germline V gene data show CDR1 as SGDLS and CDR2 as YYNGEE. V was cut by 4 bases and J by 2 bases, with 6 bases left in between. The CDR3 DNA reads TGTGCCAGCAGCCCCTCGACTAATGAAAAACTGTTTTTT. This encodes CASSPSTNEKLFF.

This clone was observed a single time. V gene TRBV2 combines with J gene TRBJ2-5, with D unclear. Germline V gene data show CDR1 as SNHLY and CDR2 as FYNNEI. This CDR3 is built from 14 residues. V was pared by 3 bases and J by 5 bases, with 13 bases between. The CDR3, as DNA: TGTGCCAGCAGTGACCTCATCCAGGCGGAGACCCAGTACTTC. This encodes CASSDLIQAETQYF.

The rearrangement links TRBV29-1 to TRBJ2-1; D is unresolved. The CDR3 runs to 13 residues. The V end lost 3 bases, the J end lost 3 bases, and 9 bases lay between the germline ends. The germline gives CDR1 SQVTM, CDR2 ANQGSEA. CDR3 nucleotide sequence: TGCAGCGTTGATCCGCGAGACTACAATGAGCAGTTCTTC. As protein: CSVDPRDYNEQFF.

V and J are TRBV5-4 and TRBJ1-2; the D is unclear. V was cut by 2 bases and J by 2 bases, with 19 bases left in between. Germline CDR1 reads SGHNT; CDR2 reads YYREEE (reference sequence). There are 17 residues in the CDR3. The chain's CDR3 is CASSFDKYVEQNYGYTF. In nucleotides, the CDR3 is TGTGCCAGCAGCTTTGATAAGTATGTGGAACAGAACTATGGCTACACCTTC.

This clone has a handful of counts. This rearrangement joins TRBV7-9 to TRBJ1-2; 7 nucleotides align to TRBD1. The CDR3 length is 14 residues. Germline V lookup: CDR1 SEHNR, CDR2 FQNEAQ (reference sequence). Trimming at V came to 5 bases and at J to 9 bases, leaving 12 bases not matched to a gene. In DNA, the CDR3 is TGTGCCAGCAGCACACCGGGACAGTCCCTAAGCTACACCTTC. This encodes CASSTPGQSLSYTF. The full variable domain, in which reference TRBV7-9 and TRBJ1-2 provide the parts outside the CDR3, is DTGVSQNPRHKITKRGQNVTFRCDPISEHNRLYWYRQTLGQGPEFLTYFQNEAQLEKSRLLSDRFSAERPKGSFSTLEIQRTEQGDSAMYLCASSTPGQSLSYTFGSGTRLTVV.

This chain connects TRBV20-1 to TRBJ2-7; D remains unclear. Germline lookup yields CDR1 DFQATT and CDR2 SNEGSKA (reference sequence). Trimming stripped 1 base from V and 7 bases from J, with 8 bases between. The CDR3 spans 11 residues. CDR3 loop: CSARGPQEQYF. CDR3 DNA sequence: TGCAGTGCTAGAGGTCCCCAGGAGCAGTACTTC.

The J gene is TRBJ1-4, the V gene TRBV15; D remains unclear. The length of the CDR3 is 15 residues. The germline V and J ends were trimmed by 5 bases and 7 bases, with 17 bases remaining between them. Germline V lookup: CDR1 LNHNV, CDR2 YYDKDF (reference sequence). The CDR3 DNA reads TGTGCCACCAGCCCAAGACGGACTGTGAGTGAAAAACTGTTTTTT. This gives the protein CATSPRRTVSEKLFF.

The DNA for the CDR3 is TGCGCCAGCAGCCCCGCGGTGGGTCCTCAGGCTTTCTTT. Amino acids: CASSPAVGPQAFF. The gene calls are TRBV4-1 and TRBJ1-1; no reliable D call. V lost 4 bases and J lost 11, with 17 bases in between. This CDR3 spans 13 amino acids. The germline V gene has CDR1 MGHRA and CDR2 YSYEKL.

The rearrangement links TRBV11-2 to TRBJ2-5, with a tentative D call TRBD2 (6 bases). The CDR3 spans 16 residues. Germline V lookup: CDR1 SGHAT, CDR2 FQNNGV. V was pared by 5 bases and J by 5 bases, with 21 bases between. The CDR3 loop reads CASSLRVSGDWETQYF. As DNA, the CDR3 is TGTGCCAGCAGCCTACGGGTTAGCGGTGATTGGGAGACCCAGTACTTC.

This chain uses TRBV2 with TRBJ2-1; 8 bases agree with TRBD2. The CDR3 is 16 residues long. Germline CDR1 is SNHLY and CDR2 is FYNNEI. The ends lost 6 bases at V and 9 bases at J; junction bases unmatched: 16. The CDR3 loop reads CASSAPQGSGGTEQFF. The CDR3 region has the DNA TGTGCCAGCAGCGCTCCGCAGGGCAGCGGGGGCACTGAGCAGTTCTTC.

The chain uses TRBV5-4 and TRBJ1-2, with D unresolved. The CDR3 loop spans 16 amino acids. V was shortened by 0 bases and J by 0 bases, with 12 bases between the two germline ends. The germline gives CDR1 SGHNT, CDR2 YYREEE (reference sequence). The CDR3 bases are TGTGCCAGCAGCTTGGGGGCCTTAGTCGCTAACTATGGCTACACCTTC. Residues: CASSLGALVANYGYTF.

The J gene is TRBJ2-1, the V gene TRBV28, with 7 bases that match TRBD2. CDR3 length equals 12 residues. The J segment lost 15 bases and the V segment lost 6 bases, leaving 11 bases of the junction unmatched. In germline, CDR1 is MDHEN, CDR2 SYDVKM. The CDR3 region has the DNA TGTGCCAGCAGCCCTCCCGGACTAGTTTTGTTCTTC. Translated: CASSPPGLVLFF.

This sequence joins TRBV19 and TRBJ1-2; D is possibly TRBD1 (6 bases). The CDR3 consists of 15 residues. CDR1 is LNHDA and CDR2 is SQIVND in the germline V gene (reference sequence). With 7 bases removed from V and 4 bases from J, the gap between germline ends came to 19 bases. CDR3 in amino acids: CASTIGGAGSYGYTF. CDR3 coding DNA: TGTGCCAGTACAATCGGGGGGGCAGGGTCCTATGGCTACACCTTC.

CDR3 sequence (DNA): TGTGCCAGCAGTCTGACCCAGGAGACAGCCTACGAGCAGTACTTC. Translated, it gives CASSLTQETAYEQYF. V usage is TRBV28 and J usage is TRBJ2-7, with a possible D match to TRBD1 (5 bases). Per the germline V gene, CDR1 is MDHEN and CDR2 is SYDVKM. V dropped 5 bases and J dropped 2 bases, with 16 bases sitting between them. The CDR3 sequence is 15 residues long.

Here the CDR3 reads CASLLGGTDTQYF. CDR3 nucleotides: TGTGCCAGCCTCCTAGGGGGCACAGATACGCAGTATTTT. J is TRBJ2-3 and V is TRBV5-5; possibly TRBD1 for D (5 bases). The CDR3 sequence is 13 residues long. Trimming stripped 7 bases from V and 1 base from J, with 10 bases between. Germline CDR1 reads SGHKS; CDR2 reads YYEKEE (reference sequence). Full variable domain (missing parts from reference TRBV5-5 and TRBJ2-3): DAGVTQSPTHLIKTRGQQVTLRCSPISGHKSVSWYQQVLGQGPQFIFQYYEKEERGRGNFPDRFSARQFPNYSSELNVNALLLGDSALYLCASLLGGTDTQYFGPGTRLTVL.

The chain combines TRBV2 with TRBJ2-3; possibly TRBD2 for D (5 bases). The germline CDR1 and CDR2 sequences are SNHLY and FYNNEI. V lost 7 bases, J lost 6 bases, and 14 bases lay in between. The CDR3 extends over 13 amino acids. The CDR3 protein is CASTLEVEDTQYF. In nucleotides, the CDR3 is TGTGCCAGCACTCTGGAGGTGGAGGATACGCAGTATTTT.

The CDR3 sequence is CASSMEGSYYGYTF. The DNA for the CDR3 is TGTGCCAGTAGTATGGAGGGTTCATACTATGGCTACACCTTC. This chain uses TRBV19 with TRBJ1-2, with D unresolved. Per germline, CDR1 LNHDA and CDR2 SQIVND (reference sequence). Deletions cut 3 bases from V and 3 bases from J, with 11 bases between. The CDR3 sequence is 14 residues long.

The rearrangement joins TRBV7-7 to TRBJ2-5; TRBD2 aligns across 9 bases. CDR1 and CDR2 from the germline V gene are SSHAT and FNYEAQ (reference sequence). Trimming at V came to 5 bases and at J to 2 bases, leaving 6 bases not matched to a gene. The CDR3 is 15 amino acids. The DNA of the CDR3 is TGTGCCAGCAGCCAAGTTAGCGGGGGACAAGAGACCCAGTACTTC. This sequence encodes CASSQVSGGQETQYF. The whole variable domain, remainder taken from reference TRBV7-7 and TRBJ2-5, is GAGVSQSPRYKVTKRGQDVTLRCDPISSHATLYWYQQALGQGPEFLTYFNYEAQPDKSGLPSDRFSAERPEGSISTLTIQRTEQRDSAMYRCASSQVSGGQETQYFGPGTRLLVL.

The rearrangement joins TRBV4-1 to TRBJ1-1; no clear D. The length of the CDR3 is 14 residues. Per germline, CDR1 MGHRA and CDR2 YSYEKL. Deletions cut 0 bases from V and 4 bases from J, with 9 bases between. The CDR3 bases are TGCGCCAGCAGCCAAGAGCGTGGTGTCACTGAAGCTTTCTTT. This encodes CASSQERGVTEAFF.

CDR3 sequence: CASLCTGQRNTEAFF. In nucleotides, the CDR3 is TGCGCCAGCCTCTGCACGGGACAGCGGAACACTGAAGCTTTCTTT. The rearrangement links TRBV10-1 to TRBJ1-1; 7 nucleotides match TRBD1. Looked up from germline, CDR1 is WNHNN and CDR2 is SYGVQD (reference sequence). The CDR3 spans 15 residues. V shed 8 bases, J shed 1 base, and the junction held 10 bases outside the gene matches.